Listed here are 26 T cell receptor beta chains from one sample, sequenced in a study of CXCR3-negative and CXCR3-positive naive CD8 T cells. cDNA libraries for TRB were generated by 5' RACE incorporating UMI labels. TCRdb re-called the 5' RACE reads and shows each CDR3 protein once, DNA omitted. The sample table sets out about 28,000 distinct CDR3 sequences. Sequencing used memory CD8+ T cells from blood. These receptor sequences come from a human donor in good health. Some clones in this sample may be carry-over from other donors' samples.

CDR3: CASSQEQGEGYEQYF. The chain employs TRBV4-3 and TRBJ2-7; absent DNA, TCRdb's TRBD2 call cannot be checked. Germline V gene data show CDR1 as LGHNA and CDR2 as YSLEER. CDR3 length equals 15 residues.

This chain connects TRBV7-3 to TRBJ1-1. The CDR3 length is 15 residues. Germline CDR1 and CDR2: SGHTA and FQGTGA. CDR3 protein: CASSLEAVGHTEAFF. The full variable domain, rest sourced from reference TRBV7-3 and TRBJ1-1, is GAGVSQTPSNKVTEKGKYVELRCDPISGHTALYWYRQSLGQGPEFLIYFQGTGAADDSGLPNDRFFAVRPEGSVSTLKIQRTERGDSAVYLCASSLEAVGHTEAFFGQGTRLTVV.

This chain uses TRBV19 with TRBJ1-2. This CDR3 contains 12 residues. In germline, CDR1 is LNHDA, CDR2 SQIVND (reference sequence). Here the CDR3 reads CASRIGGIGYTF.

The V gene is TRBV4-3, the J gene TRBJ2-7; without DNA, the TCRdb call of TRBD1 cannot be checked. CDR1 and CDR2 from the germline V gene are LGHNA and YSLEER. The length of the CDR3 is 15 residues. CDR3 loop: CASSPTGTGLYEQYF.

The V and J genes are TRBV21-1 and TRBJ1-1. TRBV21-1 is designated a pseudogene. This CDR3 has 13 amino acids. CDR3 protein: CASSMLANTEAFF.

The gene calls are TRBV7-8 and TRBJ1-1; the D call from TCRdb, TRBD1, cannot be confirmed without DNA. The germline V gene has CDR1 SGHVS and CDR2 FQNEAQ. The CDR3 loop spans 15 amino acids. The CDR3 sequence: CASSLDPGGPTEAFF.

This sequence joins TRBV5-6 and TRBJ1-1. Germline lookup yields CDR1 SGHDT and CDR2 YYEEEE. The CDR3 covers 15 residues. CDR3 sequence: CASSLVGLMNTEAFF.

This chain uses TRBV6-2 or TRBV6-3 with TRBJ2-1. This CDR3 has 11 amino acids. CDR1 and CDR2 (germline): MNHEY, SVGEGT. The chain's CDR3 is CASSFYNEQFF.

The J gene is TRBJ2-1, the V gene TRBV5-1; the TCRdb call, TRBD2, lacks DNA for checking. Germline V CDR1 and CDR2: SGHRS, YFSETQ. The CDR3 length is 15 residues. The CDR3: CASTTGTSGLLEQFF.

The CDR3 sequence: CASSDSLAGGNEQFF. The rearrangement uses TRBV6-4 and TRBJ2-1; the D call of TRBD2 rests on TCRdb alone, since no DNA is present to check it. In germline, CDR1 is MRHNA, CDR2 SNTAGT. The CDR3 contains 15 residues.

The V call is TRBV7-2, the J call TRBJ2-3; the D gene TCRdb calls, TRBD1, cannot be checked with no DNA. CDR1 SGHTA and CDR2 FQGNSA come from the germline V gene. CDR3 length equals 16 residues. The CDR3 region is CASSPSAAGAADTQYF.

The chain is built from TRBV7-9 and TRBJ2-3; TCRdb reports TRBD2, a call that lacks DNA to check it against. CDR3 length equals 14 residues. Per germline, CDR1 SEHNR and CDR2 FQNEAQ (reference sequence). The CDR3 sequence is CASSPAAVEDTQYF.

J is TRBJ1-2 and V is TRBV6-6. The germline gives CDR1 MNHNY, CDR2 SVGAGI (reference sequence). This CDR3 is 16 amino acids long. The CDR3 region is CASSLDTPLILYGYTF.

Measured by frequency, this clonotype is medium-sized (0.01 to 0.1%). The chain recombines TRBV20-1 with TRBJ2-3. This CDR3 is 13 amino acids long. Germline V gene lookup returns CDR1 DFQATT and CDR2 SNEGSKA (reference sequence). This CDR3 reads CSASDREPDTQYF.

This chain joins TRBV29-1 and TRBJ2-7; TCRdb designates TRBD1, a call that cannot be tested without DNA. This CDR3 spans 13 amino acids. The germline V gene encodes CDR1 SQVTM and CDR2 ANQGSEA. CDR3 sequence: CSVSLWDPYEQYF.

J is TRBJ1-1 and V is TRBV4-3; checking the TCRdb D call of TRBD1 is not possible without DNA. The CDR3 is 14 residues long. Germline assignment: CDR1 LGHNA and CDR2 YSLEER. The CDR3 protein is CASSPPGTNTEAFF.

The chain has TRBV29-1 and TRBJ1-2; the D gene TCRdb calls, TRBD1, cannot be checked with no DNA. Germline lookup yields CDR1 SQVTM and CDR2 ANQGSEA. The length of the CDR3 is 13 residues. Here the CDR3 reads CSGRQGIGYGYTF.

The chain joins TRBV7-9 to TRBJ1-6. This CDR3 region has 17 residues. Germline CDR1 SEHNR, CDR2 FQNEAQ (reference sequence). This chain's CDR3 is CASSLAGLGAYNSPLHF.

V gene TRBV4-3 combines with J gene TRBJ2-1; TCRdb designates TRBD1, a call that cannot be tested without DNA. The CDR3 has 15 residues. Per germline, CDR1 LGHNA and CDR2 YSLEER. The CDR3 sequence is CASSQDLGGGGEQFF.

The chain recombines TRBV6-5 with TRBJ2-2. The CDR3 length is 16 residues. Germline V gives CDR1 MNHEY, CDR2 SVGAGI. CDR3 protein: CASSYDLELNTGELFF.

This chain uses TRBV25-1 with TRBJ2-7. This CDR3 contains 13 residues. The germline V gene has CDR1 MGHDK and CDR2 SYGVNS. CDR3 in amino acids: CASREAGTYEQYF.

The V gene is TRBV12-3 or TRBV12-4, the J gene TRBJ2-6; TCRdb's assignment of TRBD1 cannot be checked, as there is no DNA. This CDR3 is built from 15 residues. CDR3 sequence reads: CASSSQGVGANVLTF.

This chain links TRBV20-1 with TRBJ2-1; TCRdb names TRBD1, which stays unverified in the absence of DNA. The germline gives CDR1 DFQATT, CDR2 SNEGSKA (reference sequence). The length of the CDR3 is 15 residues. CDR3: CSARDIGGANNEQFF.

The CDR3: CASSTDGYEQYF. The rearrangement joins TRBV12-3 or TRBV12-4 to TRBJ2-7. The CDR3 runs 12 residues.

The chain carries TRBV13 and TRBJ2-7; the D gene TCRdb calls, TRBD1, cannot be checked with no DNA. CDR3 length: 14 residues. The germline V gene encodes CDR1 PRHDT and CDR2 FYEKMQ (reference sequence). The CDR3 is CASSLLGQGAEQYF. The whole variable domain, remainder taken from reference TRBV13 and TRBJ2-7, is AAGVIQSPRHLIKEKRETATLKCYPIPRHDTVYWYQQGPGQDPQFLISFYEKMQSDKGSIPDRFSAQQFSDYHSELNMSSLELGDSALYFCASSLLGQGAEQYFGPGTRLTVT.

The chain carries TRBV20-1 and TRBJ1-4; the TRBD1 assignment by TCRdb is unverifiable without DNA. This CDR3 comprises 16 residues. Germline loops: CDR1 DFQATT, CDR2 SNEGSKA (reference sequence). This CDR3 reads CSAIGQGRATNEKLFF.